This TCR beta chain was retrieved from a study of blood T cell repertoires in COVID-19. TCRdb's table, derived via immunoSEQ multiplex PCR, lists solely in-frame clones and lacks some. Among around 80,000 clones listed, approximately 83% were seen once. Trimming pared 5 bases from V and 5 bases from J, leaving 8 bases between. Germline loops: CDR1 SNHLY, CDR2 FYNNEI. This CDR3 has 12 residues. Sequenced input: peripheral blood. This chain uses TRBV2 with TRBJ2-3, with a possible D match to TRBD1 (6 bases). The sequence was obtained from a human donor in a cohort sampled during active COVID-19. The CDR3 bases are TGTGCCAGCAGTTTACAGGGAGATACGCAGTATTTT. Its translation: CASSLQGDTQYF.